This paragraph reports one T cell receptor beta chain. What it binds is unknown. This specimen comes from a study of siplizumab effects on memory and regulatory T cells. Study results and limitations: The naive T cell population seemed more diverse than memory cells and seemed a major contributor to the alloresponse. Alloreactive clones mapping to unstimulated subsets formed only a minor fraction.

This CDR3 is 16 amino acids long. V dropped 2 bases and J dropped 2; count of bases not matched to a gene: 3. Germline V CDR1 and CDR2: SGHRS, YFSETQ. The assay was immunoSEQ multiplex PCR, and TCRdb's table has in-frame clones only and misses some. The sample consists of tens of thousands of clones, approximately 95% of them appearing once. Sample: non-Treg CD4+ T cells sorted from blood. The source is a human donor in good health. The rearrangement links TRBV5-1 to TRBJ2-6; TRBD1 matches 8 bases. CDR3 nucleotide sequence: TGCGCCAGCAGCTTAACGACAGGGGCTGGGGCCAACGTCCTGACTTTC. Its translation: CASSLTTGAGANVLTF.